This T cell receptor beta chain was sequenced in a study of blood T cell repertoires in COVID-19 (dated by TCRdb to 2018 to 2020). Describing the broader study: Samples covering the acute and convalescent phases of COVID-19 were provided by collaborators in the United States, Italy and Spain. The prospective study material was composed of cDNA or gDNA derived from T cells, B-cell-depleted T cells, or PBMCs. The dataset comprised deeply sampled blood TCRbeta repertoires from subjects exposed to, actively infected with, or recovered from COVID-19. A freely available public database, intended as a resource for researchers studying the immune response to SARS-CoV-2, is where the repertoires were released. Samples came from the ongoing ImmuneRACE study (first 160 participants) plus 1,254 subjects from 6 global collaborators. A de-identified subject ID, COVID-19 status, age in years and sex were almost always included in the sample metadata. Where HLA class I and class II types were available, the types were taken from metadata supplied by the sample provider, not from assay-based typing.

Enrolling through a virtual design, the prospective study's participants ranged in age from about 18 to 100 years and lived across roughly 23 United States geographic areas. Cohort assignment in the prospective study relied on participant-reported clinical history from a screening survey and a study questionnaire. Recovered participants in ImmuneRACE Cohort 3 were defined by two consecutive negative NP/OP PCR tests, clearance by a healthcare professional, or resolution of symptoms. In the prospective study, mobile phlebotomists collected whole blood, serum and a nasopharyngeal or oropharyngeal swab from each participant. Participants in the prospective study had the option to provide additional blood draws and questionnaires over a 2-month period. Before DNA extraction, blood samples from the prospective study were shipped at room temperature or frozen. Trimming takes 5 bases off V and 5 bases off J; junction bases not matched to a gene: 8. Reading from cysteine to phenylalanine, the CDR3 counts 14 amino acids. Only the CDR3 portion is preserved as DNA: 42 bases, with reading frame beginning at the first base. The germline V gene (reference sequence) yields SEHNR for CDR1 and FQNEAQ for CDR2.

The study at large found these results: Clinical and demographic metadata were provided uncurated, with the amount varying by source and participant.

Remarks on this clone: What antigen it recognizes has not been identified. No base quality values were provided; no much bigger clone lies one nucleotide off.

The immunoSEQ Assay, a bias-controlled multiplex PCR, was used to amplify TCRbeta CDR3 regions from genomic DNA. On the study's bioinformatics: The number of nucleated cells in each sample was estimated by amplification of reference gene primers within the assay. Sequence reads were collapsed and filtered to measure the absolute abundance of every unique TCRbeta CDR3 rearrangement. Productive Simpson clonality was computed per sample as the square root of Simpson's diversity index over productive rearrangements. TCRdb stores this immuneACCESS table with in-frame sequences only. Part of the clones is absent; in the studies checked, under half of the shortfall reflects unresolved V genes, and no reason is known for the rest. Clonal size and the V and J genes are those of that table, whereas D and trimming came from the DNA. Counted in this sample were approximately 440,000 clones; 90% of them appeared once. More than 0.55% of the sample goes to the ten largest clones.

The receptor chain draws on TRBV7-9 and TRBJ1-1; 7 junctional bases match TRBD1. The sequencing input was PBMCs or T cells enriched from blood (not recorded which). The sequence came from a man aged 18 to 30 who had recovered from COVID-19. The nucleotide sequence is given as TGTGCCAGCAGCCGGAACTCAGGGGGAACTGAAGCTTTCTTT. This sequence encodes CASSRNSGGTEAFF.